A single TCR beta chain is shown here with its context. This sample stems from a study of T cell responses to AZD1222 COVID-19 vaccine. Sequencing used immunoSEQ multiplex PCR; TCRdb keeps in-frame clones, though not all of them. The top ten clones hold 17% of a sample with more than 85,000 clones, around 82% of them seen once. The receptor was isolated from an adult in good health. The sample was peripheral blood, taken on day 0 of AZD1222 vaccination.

CDR3 sequence: CASSMSSGEETQYF. CDR3 bases: TGTGCCAGCAGCATGAGTAGCGGTGAAGAGACCCAGTACTTC. J is TRBJ2-5 and V is TRBV3-1 (or the pseudogene TRBV3-2), with a tentative D call TRBD2 (6 bases). Germline V gene sequence: CDR1 LGHDT, CDR2 YNNKEL (reference sequence). CDR3 length equals 14 residues. V was cut by 5 bases and J by 3 bases, with 13 bases left in between.